This is a list of T cell receptor beta chains from one sample in a study of CD8 T cells in ankylosing spondylitis. One entry per CDR3 protein, called by TCRdb with MiXCR from the 5' RACE reads. The sample shows approximately 520,000 distinct CDR3 sequences, roughly 5.2% of them seen only once. What was sequenced was blood, either unsorted or a sorted T cell fraction (not recorded which). The origin of the receptors is a male donor with ankylosing spondylitis. CDR3s include the opening cysteine and the closing phenylalanine or tryptophan. The D gene is left open where the match is weak. Size tells how often a clone was seen (once, few, many) or the class of an expanded clone, and some rows leave it out.

d_call: TRBD1; j_call: TRBJ2-7; v_call: TRBV12-3/TRBV12-4; clone_size: many; cdr3_nt: TGTGCCAGCAGTCCGGACAGGCTAGGGGAGCAGTACTTC; cdr3_aa: CASSPDRLGEQYF
d_call: NA; j_call: TRBJ1-2; v_call: TRBV12-3/TRBV12-4; clone_size: many; cdr3_nt: TGTGCCAGCAGCCCCGGGGCCTATGGCTACACCTTC; cdr3_aa: CASSPGAYGYTF
d_call: NA; j_call: TRBJ2-4; v_call: TRBV7-2; clone_size: NA; cdr3_nt: TGTGCCAGCAGCCTCCGCCCCCGAAGCATTCAGTACTTC; cdr3_aa: CASSLRPRSIQYF
d_call: TRBD2; j_call: TRBJ2-2; v_call: TRBV10-3; clone_size: NA; cdr3_nt: TGTGCCATCAGCCAGACTAGCGGGAGCCTCAACACCGGGGAGCTGTTTTTT; cdr3_aa: CAISQTSGSLNTGELFF
d_call: NA; j_call: TRBJ2-1; v_call: TRBV27; clone_size: many; cdr3_nt: TGTGCCAGCAGGATTGGGGGGGCGTTGAATGAGCAGTTCTTC; cdr3_aa: CASRIGGALNEQFF
d_call: TRBD2; j_call: TRBJ2-3; v_call: TRBV2; clone_size: NA; cdr3_nt: TGTGCCAGCAGTGGGCGGGGGGGCCGCGATACGCAGTATTTT; cdr3_aa: CASSGRGGRDTQYF
d_call: NA; j_call: TRBJ2-5; v_call: TRBV5-1; clone_size: many; cdr3_nt: TGCGCCAGCCGAGACTTTCAAGAGACCCAGTACTTC; cdr3_aa: CASRDFQETQYF
d_call: NA; j_call: TRBJ1-5; v_call: TRBV20-1; clone_size: many; cdr3_nt: TGCAGTGCTAGTAACCGGGCGGGAGCCCTGAGCCCACATTTT; cdr3_aa: CSASNRAGALSPHF
d_call: NA; j_call: TRBJ2-3; v_call: TRBV4-3; clone_size: many; cdr3_nt: TGCGCCAGCAGCCAAGAGAGCCTCCCTACAGATACGCAGTATTTT; cdr3_aa: CASSQESLPTDTQYF
d_call: TRBD1; j_call: TRBJ1-2; v_call: TRBV7-8; clone_size: NA; cdr3_nt: TGTGCCAGCAGCAAAGCGACAGGGTTGGCCGGCTACACCTTC; cdr3_aa: CASSKATGLAGYTF
d_call: TRBD1; j_call: TRBJ2-1; v_call: TRBV20-1; clone_size: NA; cdr3_nt: TGCCGTGCTAGTCCCGGGACAGGACTTTACAATGAACAGTTCTTC; cdr3_aa: CRASPGTGLYNEQFF
d_call: NA; j_call: TRBJ1-1; v_call: TRBV7-9; clone_size: NA; cdr3_nt: TGTGCCAGCAGCTTAGAAATGTGGCCTGAAGCTTTCTTT; cdr3_aa: CASSLEMWPEAFF
d_call: NA; j_call: TRBJ1-1; v_call: TRBV27; clone_size: few; cdr3_nt: TGTGCCAGCAGAAGGGAGAGGGGGGGGTTGAACACTGAAGCTTTCTTT; cdr3_aa: CASRRERGGLNTEAFF
d_call: TRBD2; j_call: TRBJ2-7; v_call: TRBV6-5; clone_size: many; cdr3_nt: TGTGCCAGCAGTTACTCTAGCGGGCGTCTCTACGAGCAGTACTTC; cdr3_aa: CASSYSSGRLYEQYF
d_call: TRBD1; j_call: TRBJ2-7; v_call: TRBV7-2; clone_size: many; cdr3_nt: TGTGCCAGCAGCTTTGACCTGACAGGGTACTACAACGAGCAGTACTTC; cdr3_aa: CASSFDLTGYYNEQYF
d_call: NA; j_call: TRBJ2-3; v_call: TRBV10-3; clone_size: NA; cdr3_nt: TGTGCCATCAGTGAGGCGACAGCTAGCACAGATACGCAGTATTTT; cdr3_aa: CAISEATASTDTQYF
d_call: NA; j_call: TRBJ1-2; v_call: TRBV28; clone_size: many; cdr3_nt: TGTGCCAGCAGTTCCCAAGGGGGGTTAGATGGCTACACCTTC; cdr3_aa: CASSSQGGLDGYTF
d_call: NA; j_call: TRBJ2-7; v_call: TRBV20-1; clone_size: many; cdr3_nt: TGCAGTGCTAGAGATACTAAAGCCTACGAGCAGTACTTC; cdr3_aa: CSARDTKAYEQYF
d_call: NA; j_call: TRBJ2-7; v_call: TRBV20-1; clone_size: many; cdr3_nt: TGCAGTGCTAGAGAGGGGAGAACGGACCTGTACGAGCAGTACTTC; cdr3_aa: CSAREGRTDLYEQYF
d_call: NA; j_call: TRBJ2-6; v_call: TRBV5-1; clone_size: many; cdr3_nt: TGCGCCAGCAGATCAGGGAGCTTTCTCAGGGCCAACGTCCTGACTTTC; cdr3_aa: CASRSGSFLRANVLTF
d_call: NA; j_call: TRBJ1-6; v_call: TRBV30; clone_size: many; cdr3_nt: TGTGCCTGGAGTAGGGCTAGGTCACCCCTCCACTTT; cdr3_aa: CAWSRARSPLHF
d_call: NA; j_call: TRBJ1-2; v_call: TRBV4-3; clone_size: many; cdr3_nt: TGCGCCAGCAGCCACTCTATCGAGGGGATCTATGGCTACACCTTC; cdr3_aa: CASSHSIEGIYGYTF
d_call: NA; j_call: TRBJ1-6; v_call: TRBV7-8; clone_size: many; cdr3_nt: TGTGCCAGCAGCCCCGGACAGAGGGATTCACCCCTCCACTTT; cdr3_aa: CASSPGQRDSPLHF
d_call: TRBD2; j_call: TRBJ2-3; v_call: TRBV12-3/TRBV12-4; clone_size: many; cdr3_nt: TGTGCCAGCAGTTTTGTCTCGCGGGAGGCCACAGATACGCAGTATTTT; cdr3_aa: CASSFVSREATDTQYF
d_call: NA; j_call: TRBJ2-2; v_call: TRBV20-1; clone_size: many; cdr3_nt: TGCAGTGCGAAGGCTCGGACCGGGGAGCTGTTTTTT; cdr3_aa: CSAKARTGELFF
d_call: TRBD1; j_call: TRBJ1-1; v_call: TRBV20-1; clone_size: many; cdr3_nt: TGCAGTGCGTACCGACAGGGGGTGAACACTGAAGCTTTCTTT; cdr3_aa: CSAYRQGVNTEAFF
d_call: TRBD2; j_call: TRBJ2-1; v_call: TRBV7-9; clone_size: few; cdr3_nt: TGTGCCAGCAGCTTAGTAGCGGGGGATGAGCAGTTCTTC; cdr3_aa: CASSLVAGDEQFF
d_call: TRBD1; j_call: TRBJ2-3; v_call: TRBV9; clone_size: many; cdr3_nt: TGTGCCAGCAGCGGGGCCGGGACAGGGATTTTAACGCAGTATTTT; cdr3_aa: CASSGAGTGILTQYF
d_call: NA; j_call: TRBJ2-5; v_call: TRBV5-8; clone_size: NA; cdr3_nt: TGTGCCATCAGCTTATTAGGTCCCATGGGGATGATTGGCCAGTACTTC; cdr3_aa: CAISLLGPMGMIGQYF
d_call: NA; j_call: TRBJ1-2; v_call: TRBV20-1; clone_size: many; cdr3_nt: TGCAGTGCTAGAGAGCGAGGGGATTACTATGGCTACACCTTC; cdr3_aa: CSARERGDYYGYTF
d_call: TRBD2; j_call: TRBJ2-1; v_call: TRBV5-1; clone_size: many; cdr3_nt: TGCGCCAGCAGCGGGGGGACTAGCAGCGATGAGCAGTTCTTC; cdr3_aa: CASSGGTSSDEQFF
d_call: NA; j_call: TRBJ1-1; v_call: TRBV12-5; clone_size: many; cdr3_nt: TGTGCTAGTGGCAGAAGCATGAACACTGAAGCTTTCTTT; cdr3_aa: CASGRSMNTEAFF
d_call: NA; j_call: TRBJ1-1; v_call: TRBV12-3/TRBV12-4; clone_size: many; cdr3_nt: TGTGCCAGCATCGACAGGTCCCCGCGTAACACTGAAGCTTTCTTT; cdr3_aa: CASIDRSPRNTEAFF
d_call: TRBD1; j_call: TRBJ2-6; v_call: TRBV7-3; clone_size: NA; cdr3_nt: TGTGCCAGCAGCTGGGACAGCTCTGGGGCCAACGTCCTGACTTTC; cdr3_aa: CASSWDSSGANVLTF
d_call: NA; j_call: TRBJ2-4; v_call: TRBV5-1; clone_size: many; cdr3_nt: TGCGCCAGCAGCTCCCCGGCAGGGTCAACCAAAAACATTCAGTACTTC; cdr3_aa: CASSSPAGSTKNIQYF
d_call: TRBD2; j_call: TRBJ2-1; v_call: TRBV9; clone_size: NA; cdr3_nt: TGTGCCAGCGCCATGGGACTAGCGGGAGGCAATGAGCAGTTCTTC; cdr3_aa: CASAMGLAGGNEQFF
d_call: NA; j_call: TRBJ2-1; v_call: TRBV5-1; clone_size: many; cdr3_nt: TGCGCCAGCAGCTTGGCTGGGGACCCCTACAATGAGCAGTTCTTC; cdr3_aa: CASSLAGDPYNEQFF
d_call: NA; j_call: TRBJ2-2; v_call: TRBV4-1; clone_size: many; cdr3_nt: TGCGCCAGCAGCCGTTCAGTCTTGAACACCGGGGAGCTGTTTTTT; cdr3_aa: CASSRSVLNTGELFF